The present T cell receptor beta chain was sequenced within a study of human T cells and chemical hapten exposure. Study-wide background: The cohort included alopecia areata under or over 50% scalp, totalis and universalis.

Study results and caveats: In the PT1 data, expanded TCR counts showed a positive correlation with patch test score.

TCRdb reprocessed the RACE reads via MiXCR and lists one record per CDR3 protein. The table has 55,000 to 75,000 distinct CDR3 sequences, under 15% seen once. This clonotype was detected ten times or more. Its antigen is not identified. Specified time point: patch test 3, about 24 weeks after DPC sensitization. The treatment here: therapeutic diphenylcyclopropenone sensitization with weekly scalp DPC. V was cut by 5 bases and J by 5 bases, with 15 bases left in between. CDR3 length: 14 amino acids. Germline CDR1 and CDR2: SGHVS and FNYEAQ. The sequencing used whole blood, collected in connection with sensitization to the hapten diphenylcyclopropenone (DPC). The V call is TRBV7-6, the J call TRBJ2-5; D tentatively reads TRBD1 or TRBD2 (5 bases each). This TCR was recovered from a young man with alopecia areata. Some clones in this sample may be carry-over from other donors' samples. CDR3 coding DNA: TGTGCCAGCAGCCAGGGACCAACGAAGGAGACCCAGTACTTC. As protein: CASSQGPTKETQYF.